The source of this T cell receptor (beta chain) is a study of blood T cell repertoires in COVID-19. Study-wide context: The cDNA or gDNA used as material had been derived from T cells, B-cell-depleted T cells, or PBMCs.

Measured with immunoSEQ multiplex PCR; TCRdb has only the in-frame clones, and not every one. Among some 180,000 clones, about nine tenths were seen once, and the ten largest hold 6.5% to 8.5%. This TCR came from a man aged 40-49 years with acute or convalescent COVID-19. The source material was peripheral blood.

The CDR3 DNA reads as TGTGCCACCAGTACCGATCCGGGACAGGGGGCGTACGAGCAGTACTTC. This sequence encodes CATSTDPGQGAYEQYF. The chain couples TRBV24-1 to TRBJ2-7; the match to TRBD1 covers 12 bases. The CDR3 is 16 amino acids. CDR1 and CDR2 from the germline V gene are KGHDR and SFDVKD. Unmatched junction bases numbered 9, after V lost 6 bases and J lost 4 bases.